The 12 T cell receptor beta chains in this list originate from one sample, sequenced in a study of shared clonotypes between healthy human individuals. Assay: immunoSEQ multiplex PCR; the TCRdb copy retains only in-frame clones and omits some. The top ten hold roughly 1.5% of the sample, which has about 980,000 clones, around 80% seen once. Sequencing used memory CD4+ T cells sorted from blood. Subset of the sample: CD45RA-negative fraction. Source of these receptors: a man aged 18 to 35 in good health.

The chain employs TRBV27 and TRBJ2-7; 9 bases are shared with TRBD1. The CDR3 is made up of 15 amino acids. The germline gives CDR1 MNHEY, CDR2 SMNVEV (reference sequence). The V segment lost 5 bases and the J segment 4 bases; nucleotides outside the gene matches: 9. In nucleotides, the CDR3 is TGTGCCAGCAGTCGCCAACAGGGGGCGCAGTACGAGCAGTACTTC. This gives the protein CASSRQQGAQYEQYF.

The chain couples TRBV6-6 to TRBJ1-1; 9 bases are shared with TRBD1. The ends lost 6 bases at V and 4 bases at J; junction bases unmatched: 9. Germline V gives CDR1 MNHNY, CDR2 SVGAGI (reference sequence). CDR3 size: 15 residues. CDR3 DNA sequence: TGTGCCAGCAGCACCTCGGACAGGGGCGGCACTGAAGCTTTCTTT. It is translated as CASSTSDRGGTEAFF.

The DNA of the CDR3 is TGCGCCAGCAGCTTGAGGGCAGGGGGCGCGGGAGAGACCCAGTACTTC. Translated, it gives CASSLRAGGAGETQYF. The gene calls are TRBV5-1 and TRBJ2-5; 8 bases align to TRBD1. CDR3 size: 16 residues. The V gene's germline CDR1 is SGHRS and CDR2 YFSETQ. V shed 1 base, J shed 4 bases, and the junction held 9 bases outside the gene matches. Full variable domain (rest looked up from reference TRBV5-1 and TRBJ2-5): KAGVTQTPRYLIKTRGQQVTLSCSPISGHRSVSWYQQTPGQGLQFLFEYFSETQRNKGNFPGRFSGRQFSNSRSEMNVSTLELGDSALYLCASSLRAGGAGETQYFGPGTRLLVL.

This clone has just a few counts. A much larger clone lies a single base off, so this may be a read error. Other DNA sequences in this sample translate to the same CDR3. Here the CDR3 DNA reads TGTGCCAGCTCACCACCGAACCAAGAGACCCAGTACTTC. This sequence encodes CASSPPNQETQYF. The rearrangement uses TRBV18 and TRBJ2-5; D gene ambiguous. The germline gives CDR1 KGHSH, CDR2 LQKENI. The germline V and J ends were trimmed by 0 bases and 0 bases, with 2 bases remaining between them. The CDR3 contains 13 residues.

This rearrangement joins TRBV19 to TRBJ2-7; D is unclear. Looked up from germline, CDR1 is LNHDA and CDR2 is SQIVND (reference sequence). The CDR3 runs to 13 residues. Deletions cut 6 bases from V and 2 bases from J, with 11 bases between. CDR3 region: CASSRALAYEQYF. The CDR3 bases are TGTGCCAGTAGCCGGGCGCTGGCCTACGAGCAGTACTTC.

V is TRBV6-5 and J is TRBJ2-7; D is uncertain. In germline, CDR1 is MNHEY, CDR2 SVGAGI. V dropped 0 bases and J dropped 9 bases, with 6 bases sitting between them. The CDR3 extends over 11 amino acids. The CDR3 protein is CASSYSGRQYF. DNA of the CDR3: TGTGCCAGCAGTTACTCGGGAAGGCAGTACTTC.

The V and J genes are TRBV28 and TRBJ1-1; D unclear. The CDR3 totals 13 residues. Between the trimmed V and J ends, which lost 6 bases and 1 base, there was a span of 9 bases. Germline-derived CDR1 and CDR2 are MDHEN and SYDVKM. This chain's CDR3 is CASSQLGNTEAFF. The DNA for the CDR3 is TGTGCCAGCAGCCAACTTGGGAACACTGAAGCTTTCTTT.

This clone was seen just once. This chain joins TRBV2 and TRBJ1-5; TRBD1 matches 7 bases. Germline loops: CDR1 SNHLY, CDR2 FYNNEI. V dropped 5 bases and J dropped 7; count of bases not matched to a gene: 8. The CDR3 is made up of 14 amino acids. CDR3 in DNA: TGTGCCAGCAGTTTCGAGGGACAGTACCAGCCCCAGCATTTT. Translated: CASSFEGQYQPQHF.

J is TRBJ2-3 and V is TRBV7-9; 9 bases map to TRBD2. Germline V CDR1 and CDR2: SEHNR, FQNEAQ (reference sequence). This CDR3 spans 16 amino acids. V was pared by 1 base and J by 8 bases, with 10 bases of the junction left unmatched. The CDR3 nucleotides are TGTGCCAGCAGCTTAGGTTCACCGGGACTAGCTGGTACGCAGTATTTT. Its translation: CASSLGSPGLAGTQYF. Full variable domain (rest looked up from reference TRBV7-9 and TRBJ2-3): DTGVSQNPRHKITKRGQNVTFRCDPISEHNRLYWYRQTLGQGPEFLTYFQNEAQLEKSRLLSDRFSAERPKGSFSTLEIQRTEQGDSAMYLCASSLGSPGLAGTQYFGPGTRLTVL.

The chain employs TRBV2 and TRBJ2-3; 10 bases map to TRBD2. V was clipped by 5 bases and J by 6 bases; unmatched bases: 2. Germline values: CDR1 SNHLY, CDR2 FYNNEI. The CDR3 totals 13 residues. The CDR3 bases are TGTGCCAGCAGTCTAGCGGGAGCGGATACGCAGTATTTT. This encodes CASSLAGADTQYF.

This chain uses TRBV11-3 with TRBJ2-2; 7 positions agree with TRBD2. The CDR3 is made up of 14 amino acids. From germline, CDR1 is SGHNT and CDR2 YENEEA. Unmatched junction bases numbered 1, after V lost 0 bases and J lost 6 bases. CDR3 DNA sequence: TGTGCCAGCAGCTTAGAAACTAGCGCCGGGGAGCTGTTTTTT. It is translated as CASSLETSAGELFF.

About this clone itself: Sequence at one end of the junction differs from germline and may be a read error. In DNA form, the CDR3 reads TGTGCCAGTAGTATAGGGGTTGCGTCCTCCAATGAGCAGTTCTTC. Translated: CASSIGVASSNEQFF. The gene calls are TRBV19 and TRBJ2-1, with D hard to call. From germline, CDR1 is LNHDA and CDR2 SQIVND (reference sequence). There are 15 residues in the CDR3.